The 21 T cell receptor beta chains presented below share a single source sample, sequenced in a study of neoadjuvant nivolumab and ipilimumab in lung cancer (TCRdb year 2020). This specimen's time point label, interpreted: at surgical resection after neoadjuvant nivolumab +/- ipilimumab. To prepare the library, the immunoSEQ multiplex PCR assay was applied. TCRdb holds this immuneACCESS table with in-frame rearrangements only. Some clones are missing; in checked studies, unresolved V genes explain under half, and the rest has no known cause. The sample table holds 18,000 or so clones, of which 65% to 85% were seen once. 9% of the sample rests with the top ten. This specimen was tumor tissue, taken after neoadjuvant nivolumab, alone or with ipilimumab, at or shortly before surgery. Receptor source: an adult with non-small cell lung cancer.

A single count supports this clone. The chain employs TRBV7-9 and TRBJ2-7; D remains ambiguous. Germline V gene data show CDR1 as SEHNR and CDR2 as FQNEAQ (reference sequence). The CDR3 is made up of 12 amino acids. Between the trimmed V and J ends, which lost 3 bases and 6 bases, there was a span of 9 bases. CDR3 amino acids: CASSLQAPEQYF. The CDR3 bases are TGTGCCAGCAGCTTGCAGGCCCCCGAGCAGTACTTC.

The CDR3 spells CASSFRQRHNEQFF. CDR3 sequence (DNA): TGTGCCAGCAGCTTCCGCCAGCGCCACAATGAGCAGTTCTTC. This chain joins TRBV5-4 and TRBJ2-1; no definite D call. V lost 2 bases to trimming and J lost 5 bases, with 11 bases between them. This CDR3 has 14 amino acids. CDR1 is SGHNT, CDR2 YYREEE, per germline (reference sequence).

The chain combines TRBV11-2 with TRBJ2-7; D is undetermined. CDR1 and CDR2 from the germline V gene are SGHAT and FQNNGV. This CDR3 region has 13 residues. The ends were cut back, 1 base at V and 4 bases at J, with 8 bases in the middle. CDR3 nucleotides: TGTGCCAGCAGCTTAGTTGACATTTACGAGCAGTACTTC. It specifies CASSLVDIYEQYF.

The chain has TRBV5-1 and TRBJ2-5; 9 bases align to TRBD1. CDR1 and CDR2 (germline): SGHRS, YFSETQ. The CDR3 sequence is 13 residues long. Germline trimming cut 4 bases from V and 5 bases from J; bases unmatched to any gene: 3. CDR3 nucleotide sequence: TGCGCCAGCAGCCGCGGGACAGGGGAGACCCAGTACTTC. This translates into CASSRGTGETQYF.

CDR3: CASSPESANYGYTF. The CDR3 DNA reads as TGTGCCAGCAGCCCCGAATCAGCTAACTATGGCTACACCTTC. The chain combines TRBV7-2 with TRBJ1-2; D ambiguous. V lost 5 bases, J lost 0 bases, and 10 bases lay in between. Germline V gene sequence: CDR1 SGHTA, CDR2 FQGNSA. The CDR3 covers 14 residues.

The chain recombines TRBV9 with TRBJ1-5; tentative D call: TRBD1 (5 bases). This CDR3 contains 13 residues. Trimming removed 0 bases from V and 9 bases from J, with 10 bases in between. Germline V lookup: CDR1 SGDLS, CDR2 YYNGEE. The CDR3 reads CASSVGPQGPQHF. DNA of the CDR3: TGTGCCAGCAGCGTAGGACCTCAGGGGCCCCAGCATTTT.

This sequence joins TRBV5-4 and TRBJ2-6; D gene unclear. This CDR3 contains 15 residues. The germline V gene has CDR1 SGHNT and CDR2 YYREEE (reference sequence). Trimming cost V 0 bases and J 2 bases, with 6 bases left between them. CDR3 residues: CASSLDVTGANVLTF. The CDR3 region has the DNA TGTGCCAGCAGCTTGGACGTTACTGGGGCCAACGTCCTGACTTTC. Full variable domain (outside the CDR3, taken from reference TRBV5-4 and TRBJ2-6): ETGVTQSPTHLIKTRGQQVTLRCSSQSGHNTVSWYQQALGQGPQFIFQYYREEENGRGNFPPRFSGLQFPNYSSELNVNALELDDSALYLCASSLDVTGANVLTFGAGSRLTVL.

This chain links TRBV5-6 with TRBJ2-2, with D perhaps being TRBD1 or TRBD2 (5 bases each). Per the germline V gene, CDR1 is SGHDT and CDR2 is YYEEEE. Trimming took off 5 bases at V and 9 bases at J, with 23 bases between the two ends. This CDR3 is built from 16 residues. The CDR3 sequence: CASRLWQGSVGRELFF. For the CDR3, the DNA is TGTGCCAGCAGGCTTTGGCAGGGTAGCGTGGGACGGGAGCTGTTTTTT.

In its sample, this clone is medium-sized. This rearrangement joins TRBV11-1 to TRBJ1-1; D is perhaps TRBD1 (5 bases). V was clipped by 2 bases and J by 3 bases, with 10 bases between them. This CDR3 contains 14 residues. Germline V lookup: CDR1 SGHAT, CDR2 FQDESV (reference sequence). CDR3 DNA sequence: TGTGCCAGCAGCTTATGGGACGGGGACACTGAAGCTTTCTTT. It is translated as CASSLWDGDTEAFF.

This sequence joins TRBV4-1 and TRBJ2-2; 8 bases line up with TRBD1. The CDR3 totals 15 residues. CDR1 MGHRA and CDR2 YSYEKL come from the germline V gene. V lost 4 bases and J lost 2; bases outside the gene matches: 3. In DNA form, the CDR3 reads TGCGCCAGCAGCCGGGGGACAGGCAACACCGGGGAGCTGTTTTTT. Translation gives CASSRGTGNTGELFF.

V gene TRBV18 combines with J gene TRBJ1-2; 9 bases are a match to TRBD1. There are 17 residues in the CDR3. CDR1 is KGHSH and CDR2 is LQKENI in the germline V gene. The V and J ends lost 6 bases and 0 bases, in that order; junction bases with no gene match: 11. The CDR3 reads CASSTRTGGAANYGYTF. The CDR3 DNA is TGTGCCAGCTCGACCAGAACAGGGGGCGCAGCTAACTATGGCTACACCTTC.

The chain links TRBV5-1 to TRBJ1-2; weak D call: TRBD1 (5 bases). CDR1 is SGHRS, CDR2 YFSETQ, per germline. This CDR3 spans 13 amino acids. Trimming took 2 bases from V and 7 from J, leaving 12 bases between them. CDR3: CASSLGTASGYTF. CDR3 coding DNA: TGCGCCAGCAGCTTAGGGACGGCGAGTGGCTACACCTTC.

For the CDR3, the DNA is TGTGCCAGCAGCGTAGTTGGGGGGCTATCCTACAATGAGCAGTTCTTC. This encodes CASSVVGGLSYNEQFF. The chain employs TRBV9 and TRBJ2-1; D possibly uses TRBD1 or TRBD2 (6 bases each). V was trimmed by 0 bases and J by 1 base, leaving 11 bases between them. Germline loops: CDR1 SGDLS, CDR2 YYNGEE. The CDR3 runs to 16 residues.

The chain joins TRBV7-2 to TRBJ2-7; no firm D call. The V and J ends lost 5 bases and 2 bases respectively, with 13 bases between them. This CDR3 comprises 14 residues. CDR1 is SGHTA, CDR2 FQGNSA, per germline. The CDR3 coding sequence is TGTGCCAGCAGCCGCCTTTCCCACACCTACGAGCAGTACTTC. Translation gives CASSRLSHTYEQYF.

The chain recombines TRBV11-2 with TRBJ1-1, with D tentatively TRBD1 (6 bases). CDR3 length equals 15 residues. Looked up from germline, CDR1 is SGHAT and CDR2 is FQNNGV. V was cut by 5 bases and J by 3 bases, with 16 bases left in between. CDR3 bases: TGTGCCAGCAGCCGGGGGCCCGACAGAGACACTGAAGCTTTCTTT. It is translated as CASSRGPDRDTEAFF.

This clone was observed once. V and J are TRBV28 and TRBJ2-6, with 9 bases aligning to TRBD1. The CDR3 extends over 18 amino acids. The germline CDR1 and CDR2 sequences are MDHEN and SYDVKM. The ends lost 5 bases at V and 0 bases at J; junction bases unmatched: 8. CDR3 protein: CASSPGDRVNSGANVLTF. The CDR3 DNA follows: TGTGCCAGCAGTCCCGGGGACAGGGTTAACTCTGGGGCCAACGTCCTGACTTTC.

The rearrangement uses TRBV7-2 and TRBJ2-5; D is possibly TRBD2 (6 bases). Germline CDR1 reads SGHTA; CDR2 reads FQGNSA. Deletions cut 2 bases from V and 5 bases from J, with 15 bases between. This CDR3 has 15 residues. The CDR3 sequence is CASSLTERVRETQYF. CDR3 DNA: TGTGCCAGCAGCTTAACTGAGCGGGTCAGGGAGACCCAGTACTTC.

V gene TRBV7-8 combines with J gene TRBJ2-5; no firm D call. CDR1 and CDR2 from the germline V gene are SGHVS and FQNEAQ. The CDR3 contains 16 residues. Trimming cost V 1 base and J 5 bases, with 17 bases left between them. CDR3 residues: CASSLDYYRSRETQYF. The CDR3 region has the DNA TGTGCCAGCAGCTTAGACTATTATAGGTCAAGGGAGACCCAGTACTTC.

CDR3 bases: TGTGCCAGCAGCTCAGGGTGGTCCAGGTTCGGGGCCAACGTCCTGACTTTC. As protein: CASSSGWSRFGANVLTF. V usage is TRBV11-1 and J usage is TRBJ2-6; the D gene is possibly TRBD1 (5 bases). This CDR3 has 17 residues. Trimming took off 4 bases at V and 4 bases at J, with 17 bases between the two ends. Germline CDR1 SGHAT, CDR2 FQDESV (reference sequence). Full variable domain (remainder filled in from reference TRBV11-1 and TRBJ2-6): EAEVAQSPRYKITEKSQAVAFWCDPISGHATLYWYRQILGQGPELLVQFQDESVVDDSQLPKDRFSAERLKGVDSTLKIQPAELGDSAMYLCASSSGWSRFGANVLTFGAGSRLTVL.

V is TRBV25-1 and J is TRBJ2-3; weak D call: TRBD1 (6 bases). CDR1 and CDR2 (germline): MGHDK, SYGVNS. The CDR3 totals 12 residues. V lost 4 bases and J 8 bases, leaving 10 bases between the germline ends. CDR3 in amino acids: CASSGDTPTQYF. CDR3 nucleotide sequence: TGTGCCAGCAGTGGGGACACACCTACGCAGTATTTT.

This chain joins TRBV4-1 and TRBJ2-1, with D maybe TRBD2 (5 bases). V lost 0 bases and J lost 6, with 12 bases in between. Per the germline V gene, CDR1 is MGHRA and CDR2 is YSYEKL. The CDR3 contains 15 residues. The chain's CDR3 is CASSQDRRAGNEQFF. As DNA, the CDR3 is TGCGCCAGCAGCCAAGACCGGCGGGCCGGCAATGAGCAGTTCTTC.